The T cell receptor (beta chain) described here comes from a study of blood T cell repertoires in COVID-19. Whole-study context: The United States, Italy and Spain were the sources of the acute and convalescent COVID-19 samples.

V gave up 2 bases and J gave up 4 bases, with 5 bases separating them. This CDR3 is built from 13 residues. Germline V gene data show CDR1 as KGHDR and CDR2 as SFDVKD. Participants came from roughly 25 US areas, aged roughly 18 to 89 years. Donors were grouped by their self-reported clinical history. Authors' analysis steps: The assay estimated nucleated cells by amplifying reference gene primers. TCRdb's table, derived via immunoSEQ multiplex PCR, lists solely in-frame clones and lacks some. V, J and clone size are those of that table, while D and trimming were read from the DNA. The table records about 220,000 clones, roughly 87% of them present only once.

The chain uses TRBV24-1 and TRBJ2-1, with D uncertain. The sample taken for sequencing was PBMCs or T cells enriched from blood (not recorded which). This TCR was recovered from a woman in her twenties or thirties with acute COVID-19. In nucleotides, the CDR3 is TGTGCCACCAGTGATTCAGCGTACAATGAGCAGTTCTTC. It encodes CATSDSAYNEQFF.